A single sample gave rise to the 15 T cell receptor beta chains below, sequenced in a study of vaccination effects on CD4 cells after COVID-19 (dated by TCRdb to 2021 to 2024). These receptors lack a known antigen. The ViraFEST assay stimulated PBMC with viral peptide pools and then used TCR sequencing to identify antigen-specific CD4+ T cell clonotypes by expansion. After less than 13 days of culture, CD4+ T cells were isolated with the EasySep CD4+ T cell isolation kit. None of the healthy vaccine recipients had a prior SARS-CoV-2 infection, which was confirmed by nucleocapsid antibody tests that came back negative both before and after vaccination. Libraries were made using the immunoSEQ multiplex PCR assay. Sourced from immuneACCESS, this table was stored by TCRdb with only in-frame sequences that have V and J called. A share of the clones is absent; for the studies checked, an unresolved V gene accounts for under half, and the remainder has no known explanation. The sample table holds about 22,000 clones, of which around 74% were seen once. The ten top clones hold roughly a fifth of the sample.

The sample here was CD4+ T cells from PBMCs cultured with HCoV-NL63 spike peptides, taken before COVID-19 vaccination. The cell subset or site label, as the study defines it: HCoV-NL63 spike overlapping peptide pool stimulation. The receptor set was obtained from a human donor who received a COVID-19 vaccine.

Concerning this clone itself: The same CDR3 is also encoded by other DNA sequences in this sample. The J gene is TRBJ2-1, the V gene TRBV7-9, with 12 nucleotides matching TRBD2. The CDR3 is 15 residues long. Germline CDR1 reads SEHNR; CDR2 reads FQNEAQ (reference sequence). V dropped 4 bases and J dropped 3; count of bases not matched to a gene: 1. The DNA of the CDR3 is TGTGCCAGCAGCTCGGGACTAGCGGGCTACAATGAGCAGTTCTTC. It is translated as CASSSGLAGYNEQFF.

This clone was seen only a few times. J is TRBJ1-6 and V is TRBV19; 7 bases align to TRBD1. CDR1 and CDR2 from the germline V gene are LNHDA and SQIVND (reference sequence). This CDR3 contains 16 residues. The ends lost 5 bases at V and 3 bases at J; junction bases unmatched: 7. As DNA, the CDR3 is TGTGCCAGTAGTTGGGACAGTCGAAACTATAATTCACCCCTCCACTTT. Protein: CASSWDSRNYNSPLHF.

This chain links TRBV4-1 with TRBJ1-2; D may be TRBD1 (5 bases). Germline V gene data show CDR1 as MGHRA and CDR2 as YSYEKL. V gave up 0 bases and J gave up 5 bases, with 13 bases separating them. The CDR3 is 15 amino acids. The CDR3 region is CASSQDPGSAYGYTF. Here the CDR3 DNA reads TGCGCCAGCAGCCAAGACCCAGGGTCGGCATATGGCTACACCTTC.

A note on this clone: Different DNA sequences within this sample yield the same CDR3. The CDR3 is CASSRLAGYNEQFF. CDR3 nucleotides: TGTGCCAGCAGTCGACTAGCGGGTTACAATGAGCAGTTCTTC. V is TRBV2 and J is TRBJ2-1; 10 bases align to TRBD2. This CDR3 region has 14 residues. Germline CDR1 and CDR2: SNHLY and FYNNEI. J gave up 4 bases and V 5 bases, and 2 bases lay outside the gene matches.

The rearrangement joins TRBV19 to TRBJ1-6; D is unclear. V dropped 4 bases and J dropped 5 bases, with 18 bases sitting between them. The CDR3 contains 17 residues. Per the germline V gene, CDR1 is LNHDA and CDR2 is SQIVND (reference sequence). The CDR3 sequence: CASSNRMRWADNSPLHF. The DNA of the CDR3 is TGTGCCAGTAGTAACCGTATGAGATGGGCCGATAATTCACCCCTCCACTTT.

The J gene is TRBJ2-1, the V gene TRBV12-3 or TRBV12-4; TRBD2 is a possible D gene (5 bases). The CDR3 is made up of 13 amino acids. Between the trimmed V and J ends, which lost 7 bases and 7 bases, there was a span of 14 bases. The CDR3, as DNA: TGTGCCAGCAACTTAGGCGCGGGTAATGAGCAGTTCTTC. Protein: CASNLGAGNEQFF.

The chain is built from TRBV18 and TRBJ2-3; D is perhaps TRBD2 (6 bases). Germline-derived CDR1 and CDR2 are KGHSH and LQKENI. V was cut by 0 bases and J by 0 bases, with 10 bases left in between. The CDR3 spans 16 residues. This CDR3 is CASSPPGLASTDTQYF. The DNA for the CDR3 is TGTGCCAGCTCACCACCGGGACTGGCTAGCACAGATACGCAGTATTTT.

The J gene is TRBJ1-2, the V gene TRBV6-5, with D perhaps matching TRBD1 (5 bases). Germline assignment: CDR1 MNHEY and CDR2 SVGAGI. Between the trimmed V and J ends, which lost 0 bases and 2 bases, there was a span of 10 bases. This CDR3 region has 15 residues. CDR3 sequence: CASSYSGRGNYGYTF. DNA for the CDR3: TGTGCCAGCAGTTACTCCGGTAGGGGCAACTATGGCTACACCTTC.

The chain has TRBV28 and TRBJ2-7; TRBD1 matches at 10 bases. The CDR3 totals 14 residues. Looked up from germline, CDR1 is MDHEN and CDR2 is SYDVKM. Trimming at V came to 6 bases and at J to 4 bases, leaving 6 bases not matched to a gene. CDR3 sequence: CASSSGTGEYEQYF. In nucleotides, the CDR3 is TGTGCCAGCAGCTCGGGGACAGGGGAATACGAGCAGTACTTC. The whole variable domain, remainder taken from reference TRBV28 and TRBJ2-7, is DVKVTQSSRYLVKRTGEKVFLECVQDMDHENMFWYRQDPGLGLRLIYFSYDVKMKEKGDIPEGYSVSREKKERFSLILESASTNQTSMYLCASSSGTGEYEQYFGPGTRLTVT.

The rearrangement joins TRBV2 to TRBJ2-3, with D tentatively TRBD2 (5 bases). The V and J ends lost 6 bases and 0 bases respectively, with 13 bases between them. Germline CDR1 SNHLY, CDR2 FYNNEI. The CDR3 loop spans 15 amino acids. The CDR3 here is CASSPDYYSTDTQYF. The CDR3 DNA reads as TGTGCCAGCAGCCCAGACTACTATAGCACAGATACGCAGTATTTT.

J is TRBJ2-5 and V is TRBV5-4; D may match TRBD1 or TRBD2 (5 bases each). This CDR3 spans 14 amino acids. The V gene's germline CDR1 is SGHNT and CDR2 YYREEE (reference sequence). Trimming left V 2 bases short and J 6 bases short, with 14 bases between. The CDR3 sequence is CASSFGLGDQTQYF. The DNA of the CDR3 is TGTGCCAGCAGCTTCGGCTTGGGGGACCAGACCCAGTACTTC. Full variable domain (missing parts from reference TRBV5-4 and TRBJ2-5): ETGVTQSPTHLIKTRGQQVTLRCSSQSGHNTVSWYQQALGQGPQFIFQYYREEENGRGNFPPRFSGLQFPNYSSELNVNALELDDSALYLCASSFGLGDQTQYFGPGTRLLVL.

The V gene is TRBV11-2, the J gene TRBJ2-3; 10 positions agree with TRBD1. The V segment lost 5 bases and the J segment 3 bases; nucleotides outside the gene matches: 5. The CDR3 covers 15 residues. Germline loops: CDR1 SGHAT, CDR2 FQNNGV. The CDR3 protein is CASSRQGARTDTQYF. Here the CDR3 DNA reads TGTGCCAGCAGCCGACAGGGGGCGAGGACAGATACGCAGTATTTT.

The rearrangement joins TRBV7-8 to TRBJ1-1, with 10 bases that match TRBD1. From germline, CDR1 is SGHVS and CDR2 FQNEAQ. The CDR3 has 15 amino acids. V was pared by 5 bases and J by 3 bases, with 6 bases of the junction left unmatched. In DNA, the CDR3 is TGTGCCAGCAGCCTCCGCGGACAGGGGGACACTGAAGCTTTCTTT. This codes for CASSLRGQGDTEAFF.

As DNA, the CDR3 is TGTGCCAGCAGCTTAAGTTGGGATCAGCCCCAGCATTTT. This gives the protein CASSLSWDQPQHF. The gene calls are TRBV11-2 and TRBJ1-5; D remains unclear. V was shortened by 2 bases and J by 5 bases, with 7 bases between the two germline ends. The germline V gene has CDR1 SGHAT and CDR2 FQNNGV. This CDR3 has 13 amino acids.

This chain connects TRBV28 to TRBJ2-7, with D possibly TRBD2 on 6 matching bases. Germline V CDR1 and CDR2: MDHEN, SYDVKM. Trimming pared 3 bases from V and 3 bases from J, leaving 12 bases between. CDR3 size: 14 residues. The CDR3 region is CASSFLAGLYEQYF. In nucleotides, the CDR3 is TGTGCCAGCAGTTTCCTTGCGGGACTCTACGAGCAGTACTTC.